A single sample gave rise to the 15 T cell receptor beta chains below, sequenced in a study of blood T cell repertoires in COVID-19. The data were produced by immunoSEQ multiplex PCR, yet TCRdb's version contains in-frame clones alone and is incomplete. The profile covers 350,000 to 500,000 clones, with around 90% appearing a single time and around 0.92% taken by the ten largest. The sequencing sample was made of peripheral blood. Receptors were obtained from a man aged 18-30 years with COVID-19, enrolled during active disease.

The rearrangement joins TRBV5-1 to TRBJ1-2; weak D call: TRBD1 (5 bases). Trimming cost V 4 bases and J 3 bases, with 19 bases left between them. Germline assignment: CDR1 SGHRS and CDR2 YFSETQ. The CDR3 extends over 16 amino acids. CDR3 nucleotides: TGCGCCAGCAGCGAAGGGCAGGGTTTAATTTACTATGGCTACACCTTC. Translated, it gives CASSEGQGLIYYGYTF.

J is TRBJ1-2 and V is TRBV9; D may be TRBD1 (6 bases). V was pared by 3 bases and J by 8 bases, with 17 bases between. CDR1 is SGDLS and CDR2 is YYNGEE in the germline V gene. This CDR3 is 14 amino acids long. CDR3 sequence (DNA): TGTGCCAGCAGCGCTTCAGGGGAATTGTGGGGCTACACCTTC. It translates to CASSASGELWGYTF.

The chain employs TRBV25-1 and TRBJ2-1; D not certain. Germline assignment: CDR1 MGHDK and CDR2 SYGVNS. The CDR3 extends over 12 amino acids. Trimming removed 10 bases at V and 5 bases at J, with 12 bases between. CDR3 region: CATLDRHNEQFF. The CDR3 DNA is TGTGCCACTCTAGACCGCCACAATGAGCAGTTCTTC.

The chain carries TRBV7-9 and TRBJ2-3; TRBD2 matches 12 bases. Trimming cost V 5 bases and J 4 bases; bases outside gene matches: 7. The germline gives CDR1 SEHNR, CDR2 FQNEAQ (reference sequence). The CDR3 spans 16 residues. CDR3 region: CASSRTSGMRSDTQYF. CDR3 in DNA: TGTGCCAGCAGCCGGACTAGCGGGATGAGGTCAGATACGCAGTATTTT.

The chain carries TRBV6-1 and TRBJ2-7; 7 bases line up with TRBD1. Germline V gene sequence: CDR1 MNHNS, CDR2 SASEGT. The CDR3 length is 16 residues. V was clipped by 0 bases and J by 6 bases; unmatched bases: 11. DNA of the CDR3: TGTGCCAGCAGTGAAGCGCTTCACAGGGGAGAGGGCGAGCAGTACTTC. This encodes CASSEALHRGEGEQYF.

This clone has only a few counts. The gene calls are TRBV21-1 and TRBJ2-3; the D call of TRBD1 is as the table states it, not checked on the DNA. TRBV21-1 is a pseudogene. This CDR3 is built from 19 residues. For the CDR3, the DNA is TGTGCCAGCAGCGTTCCCGGGACAGGGGTTCGCCGCGGCACAGATACGCAGTATTTT. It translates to CASSVPGTGVRRGTDTQYF.

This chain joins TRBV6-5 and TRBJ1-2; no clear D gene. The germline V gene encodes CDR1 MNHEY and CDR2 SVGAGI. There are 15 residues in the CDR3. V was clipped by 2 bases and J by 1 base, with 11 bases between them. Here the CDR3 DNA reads TGTGCCAGCAGTTACGACACCCGCTTTAACTATGGCTACACCTTC. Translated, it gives CASSYDTRFNYGYTF.

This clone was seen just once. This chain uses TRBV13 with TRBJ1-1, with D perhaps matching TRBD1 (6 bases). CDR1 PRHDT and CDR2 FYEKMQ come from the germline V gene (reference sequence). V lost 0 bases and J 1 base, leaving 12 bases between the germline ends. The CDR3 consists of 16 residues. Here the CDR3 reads CASSLGQGLGNTEAFF. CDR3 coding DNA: TGTGCCAGCAGCTTAGGGCAGGGGTTGGGGAACACTGAAGCTTTCTTT.

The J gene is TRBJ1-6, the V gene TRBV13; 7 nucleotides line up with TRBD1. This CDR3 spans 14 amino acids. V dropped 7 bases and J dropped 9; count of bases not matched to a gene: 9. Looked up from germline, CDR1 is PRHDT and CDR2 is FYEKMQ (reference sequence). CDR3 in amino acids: CASTATGSVSPLHF. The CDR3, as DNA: TGTGCCAGCACCGCGACAGGGTCGGTTTCACCCCTCCACTTT. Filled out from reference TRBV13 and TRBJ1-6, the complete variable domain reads AAGVIQSPRHLIKEKRETATLKCYPIPRHDTVYWYQQGPGQDPQFLISFYEKMQSDKGSIPDRFSAQQFSDYHSELNMSSLELGDSALYFCASTATGSVSPLHFGNGTRLTVT.

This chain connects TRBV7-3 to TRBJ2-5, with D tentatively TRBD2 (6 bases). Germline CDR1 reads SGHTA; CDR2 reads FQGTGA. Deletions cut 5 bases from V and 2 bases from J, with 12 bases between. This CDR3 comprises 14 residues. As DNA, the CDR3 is TGTGCCAGCAGCCAAGCGGGCCAACAAGAGACCCAGTACTTC. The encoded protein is CASSQAGQQETQYF.

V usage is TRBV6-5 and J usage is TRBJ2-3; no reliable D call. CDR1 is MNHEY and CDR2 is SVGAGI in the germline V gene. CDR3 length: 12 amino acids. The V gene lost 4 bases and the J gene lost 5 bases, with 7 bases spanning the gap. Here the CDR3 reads CASSSVGDTQYF. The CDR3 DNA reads TGTGCCAGCAGTTCGGTCGGAGATACGCAGTATTTT.

The chain's CDR3 is CASSLPGGAGTQYF. The CDR3 DNA reads as TGTGCCAGCAGCCTACCCGGGGGGGCAGGGACCCAGTACTTC. The rearrangement uses TRBV7-9 and TRBJ2-5; 8 bases align to TRBD2. Losses at the gene ends were 5 bases for V and 7 bases for J; bases not matched to a gene: 9. This CDR3 is 14 amino acids long. Germline CDR1 reads SEHNR; CDR2 reads FQNEAQ (reference sequence).

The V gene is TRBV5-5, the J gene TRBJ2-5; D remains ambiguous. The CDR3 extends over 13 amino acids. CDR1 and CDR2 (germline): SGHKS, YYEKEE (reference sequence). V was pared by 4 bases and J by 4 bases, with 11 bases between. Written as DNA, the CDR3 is TGTGCCAGCAGCCTACTGGTAGTAGAGACCCAGTACTTC. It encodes CASSLLVVETQYF.

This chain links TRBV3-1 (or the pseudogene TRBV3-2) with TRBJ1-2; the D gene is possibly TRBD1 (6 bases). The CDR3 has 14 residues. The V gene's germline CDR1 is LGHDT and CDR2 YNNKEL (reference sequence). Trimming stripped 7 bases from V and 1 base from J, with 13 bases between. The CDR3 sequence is CASTTGLGNYGYTF. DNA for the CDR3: TGTGCCAGCACAACAGGGTTGGGTAACTATGGCTACACCTTC.

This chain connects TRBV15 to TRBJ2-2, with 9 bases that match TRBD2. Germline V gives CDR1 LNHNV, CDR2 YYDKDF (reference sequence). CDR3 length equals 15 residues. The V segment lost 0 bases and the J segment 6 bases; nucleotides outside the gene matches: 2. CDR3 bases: TGTGCCACCAGCAGAGATGCGGGGGGGCCCGGGGAGCTGTTTTTT. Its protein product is CATSRDAGGPGELFF.